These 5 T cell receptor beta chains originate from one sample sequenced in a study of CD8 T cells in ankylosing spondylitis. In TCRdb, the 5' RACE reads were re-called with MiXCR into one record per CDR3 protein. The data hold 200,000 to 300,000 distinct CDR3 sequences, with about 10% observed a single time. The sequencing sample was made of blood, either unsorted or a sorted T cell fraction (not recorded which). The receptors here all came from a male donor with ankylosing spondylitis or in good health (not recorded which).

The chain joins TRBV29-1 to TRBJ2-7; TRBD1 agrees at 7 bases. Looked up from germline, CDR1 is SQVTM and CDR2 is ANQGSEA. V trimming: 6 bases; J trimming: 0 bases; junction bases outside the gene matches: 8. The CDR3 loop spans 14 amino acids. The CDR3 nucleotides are TGCAGCGTCGACCTTGGGACAGCCTCCTACGAGCAGTACTTC. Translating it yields CSVDLGTASYEQYF.

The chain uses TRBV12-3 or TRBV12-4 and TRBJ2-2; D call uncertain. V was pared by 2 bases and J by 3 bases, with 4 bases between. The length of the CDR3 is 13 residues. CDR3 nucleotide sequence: TGTGCCAGCAGTTTAAGAGACACCGGGGAGCTGTTTTTT. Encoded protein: CASSLRDTGELFF.

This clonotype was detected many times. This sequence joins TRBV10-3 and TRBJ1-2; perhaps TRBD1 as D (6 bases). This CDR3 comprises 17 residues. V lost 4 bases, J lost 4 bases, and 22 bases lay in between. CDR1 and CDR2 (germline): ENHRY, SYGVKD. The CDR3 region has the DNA TGTGCCATCAGTGCGTCTTTATTCCGGGACACAGCCTATGGCTACACCTTC. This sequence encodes CAISASLFRDTAYGYTF.

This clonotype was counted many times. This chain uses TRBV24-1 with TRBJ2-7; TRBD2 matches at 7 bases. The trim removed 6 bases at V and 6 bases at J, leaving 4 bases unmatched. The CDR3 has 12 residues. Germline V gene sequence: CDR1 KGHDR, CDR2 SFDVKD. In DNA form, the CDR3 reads TGTGCCACCAGTCTCACGGGGGGCGAGCAGTACTTC. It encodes CATSLTGGEQYF.

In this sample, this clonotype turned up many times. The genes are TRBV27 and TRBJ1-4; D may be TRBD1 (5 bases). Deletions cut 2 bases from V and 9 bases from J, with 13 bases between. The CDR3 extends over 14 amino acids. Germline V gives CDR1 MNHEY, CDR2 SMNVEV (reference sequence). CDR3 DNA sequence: TGTGCCAGCAGTTTACGGCAGGGTTGGAAAAAACTGTTTTTT. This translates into CASSLRQGWKKLFF.